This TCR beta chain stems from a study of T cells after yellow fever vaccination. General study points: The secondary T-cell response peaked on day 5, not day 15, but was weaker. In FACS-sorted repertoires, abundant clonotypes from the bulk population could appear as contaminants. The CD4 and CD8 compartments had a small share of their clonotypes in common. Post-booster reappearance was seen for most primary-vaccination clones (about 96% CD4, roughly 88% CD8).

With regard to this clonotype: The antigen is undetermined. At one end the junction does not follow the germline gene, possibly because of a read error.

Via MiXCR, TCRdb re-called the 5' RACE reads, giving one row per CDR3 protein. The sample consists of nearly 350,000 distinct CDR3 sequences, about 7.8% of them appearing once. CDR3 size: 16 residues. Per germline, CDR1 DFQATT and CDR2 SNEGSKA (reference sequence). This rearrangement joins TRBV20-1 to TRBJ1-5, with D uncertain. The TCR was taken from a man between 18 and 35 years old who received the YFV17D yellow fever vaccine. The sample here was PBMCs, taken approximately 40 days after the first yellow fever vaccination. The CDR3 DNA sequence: TGCTGTGCTAGAGGTGCCGGGATCCAAGAGAATCAGCCCCAGCATTTT. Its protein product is CCARGAGIQENQPQHF.